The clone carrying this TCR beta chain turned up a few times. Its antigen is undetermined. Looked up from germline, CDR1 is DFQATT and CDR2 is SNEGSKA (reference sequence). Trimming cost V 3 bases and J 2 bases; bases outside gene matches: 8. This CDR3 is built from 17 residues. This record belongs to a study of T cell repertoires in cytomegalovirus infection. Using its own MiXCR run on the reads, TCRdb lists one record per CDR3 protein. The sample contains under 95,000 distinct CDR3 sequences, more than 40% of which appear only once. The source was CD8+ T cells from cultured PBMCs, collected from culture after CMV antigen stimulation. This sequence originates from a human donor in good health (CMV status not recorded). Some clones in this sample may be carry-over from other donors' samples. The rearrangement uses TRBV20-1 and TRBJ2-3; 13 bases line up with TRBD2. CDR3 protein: CSASWGLAGSPTDTQYF. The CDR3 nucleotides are TGCAGTGCTAGTTGGGGACTAGCGGGAAGTCCCACAGATACGCAGTATTTT.